The 26 T cell receptor beta chains given below trace back to one sample, sequenced in a study of sequential checkpoint blockade in melanoma. Documented treatment: randomized to nivolumab then ipilimumab (arm A) or the reverse (arm B). TCRdb's table, derived via immunoSEQ multiplex PCR, lists solely in-frame clones and lacks some. The data hold approximately 28,000 clones, with 65% to 85% observed a single time. The source was CD8+ T cells sorted from blood (inferred from file names), collected from a patient given nivolumab and ipilimumab in sequence. These receptors originate from a human donor with melanoma.

The J gene is TRBJ2-7, the V gene TRBV7-2; possible D gene TRBD2, 6 bases. Germline V gene sequence: CDR1 SGHTA, CDR2 FQGNSA. Trimming pared 0 bases from V and 5 bases from J, leaving 14 bases between. There are 15 residues in the CDR3. CDR3 coding DNA: TGTGCCAGCAGCTTAGCGCGGACGGGAGTCCACGAGCAGTACTTC. It codes for CASSLARTGVHEQYF. The full variable domain, completed using reference TRBV7-2 and TRBJ2-7, is GAGVSQSPSNKVTEKGKDVELRCDPISGHTALYWYRQSLGQGLEFLIYFQGNSAPDKSGLPSDRFSAERTGGSVSTLTIQRTQQEDSAVYLCASSLARTGVHEQYFGPGTRLTVT.

This clone was detected only once. V and J are TRBV15 and TRBJ1-5, with TRBD1 identical over 7 bases. V lost 3 bases, J lost 6 bases, and 8 bases stayed unmatched. CDR3 size: 15 residues. CDR1 is LNHNV, CDR2 YYDKDF, per germline (reference sequence). In nucleotides, the CDR3 is TGTGCCACCAGCAGCGGACAGGTCGCCGGTCAGCCCCAGCATTTT. The encoded protein is CATSSGQVAGQPQHF.

V gene TRBV19 combines with J gene TRBJ2-7, with TRBD1 matching 9 bases. The V gene's germline CDR1 is LNHDA and CDR2 SQIVND (reference sequence). V dropped 4 bases and J dropped 7; count of bases not matched to a gene: 5. The CDR3 runs 13 residues. CDR3 nucleotides: TGTGCCAGTAGTAAACAGGGGGCGCGGGAGCAGTACTTC. Its protein is CASSKQGAREQYF.

This clone was seen just once. This chain joins TRBV27 and TRBJ1-2; D is uncertain. Germline V CDR1 and CDR2: MNHEY, SMNVEV (reference sequence). V lost 8 bases, J lost 3 bases, and 19 bases lay in between. This CDR3 comprises 15 residues. The CDR3 loop reads CASLGRTGGHYGYTF. CDR3 sequence (DNA): TGTGCCAGCCTCGGCAGAACCGGCGGTCACTATGGCTACACCTTC.

V usage is TRBV19 and J usage is TRBJ2-1; the D gene is possibly TRBD1 (6 bases). The CDR3 extends over 15 amino acids. The V gene's germline CDR1 is LNHDA and CDR2 SQIVND (reference sequence). Deletions cut 5 bases from V and 4 bases from J, with 15 bases between. CDR3 loop: CASSLPGQGYNEQFF. For the CDR3, the DNA is TGTGCCAGTAGTCTTCCGGGGCAGGGGTACAATGAGCAGTTCTTC. The full variable domain, rest sourced from reference TRBV19 and TRBJ2-1, is DGGITQSPKYLFRKEGQNVTLSCEQNLNHDAMYWYRQDPGQGLRLIYYSQIVNDFQKGDIAEGYSVSREKKESFPLTVTSAQKNPTAFYLCASSLPGQGYNEQFFGPGTRLTVL.

Turning to this clone: The junction does not match germline at one end; this may be a read error. This chain links TRBV6-1 with TRBJ1-2, with D possibly being TRBD1 (5 bases). CDR3 length: 16 residues. Germline values: CDR1 MNHNS, CDR2 SASEGT. The CDR3 sequence: CASSAVGQSSNYDYTF. CDR3 nucleotides: TGTGCCAGCAGTGCCGTGGGGCAATCTAGTAACTATGACTACACCTTC.

The J gene is TRBJ2-7, the V gene TRBV4-1; tentatively, D is TRBD2 (7 bases). The CDR3 runs 15 residues. V was clipped by 4 bases and J by 2 bases, with 15 bases between them. The germline V gene has CDR1 MGHRA and CDR2 YSYEKL. The CDR3 sequence: CASSLRRGATYEQYF. The CDR3 DNA reads TGCGCCAGCAGCCTCCGTCGGGGGGCCACCTACGAGCAGTACTTC.

The chain carries TRBV19 and TRBJ2-1; possible D gene TRBD2, 6 bases. Germline CDR1 and CDR2: LNHDA and SQIVND (reference sequence). This CDR3 has 17 residues. V lost 5 bases to trimming and J lost 6 bases, with 23 bases between them. The CDR3 DNA sequence: TGTGCCAGTAGTCCAAGCTACATTAGCGGCCTAGGCAATGAGCAGTTCTTC. Encoded protein: CASSPSYISGLGNEQFF.

The chain joins TRBV29-1 to TRBJ1-2, with D perhaps TRBD1 (6 bases). V lost 5 bases to trimming and J lost 8 bases, with 18 bases between them. This CDR3 is 13 amino acids long. Germline values: CDR1 SQVTM, CDR2 ANQGSEA. The CDR3 loop reads CSVREQGEGGYTF. The CDR3 nucleotides are TGCAGCGTTCGTGAACAGGGAGAAGGGGGCTACACCTTC.

This chain joins TRBV7-9 and TRBJ2-6; D possibly corresponds to TRBD1 (6 bases). CDR1 and CDR2 from the germline V gene are SEHNR and FQNEAQ (reference sequence). V was clipped by 5 bases and J by 3 bases, with 11 bases between them. The CDR3 sequence is 15 residues long. The CDR3 DNA follows: TGTGCCAGCAGCATTCAGGGGCTTGGGGCCAACGTCCTGACTTTC. Residues: CASSIQGLGANVLTF.

The chain links TRBV11-2 to TRBJ2-7; D remains unclear. In germline, CDR1 is SGHAT, CDR2 FQNNGV. The V end lost 4 bases, the J end lost 5 bases, and 9 bases lay between the germline ends. This CDR3 comprises 12 residues. The CDR3, as DNA: TGTGCCAGCAGCTCCTACCGTGACGAGCAGTACTTC. It is translated as CASSSYRDEQYF.

The chain combines TRBV28 with TRBJ1-1, with a tentative D call TRBD1 (6 bases). This CDR3 region has 15 residues. CDR1 MDHEN and CDR2 SYDVKM come from the germline V gene. The V end was cut by 2 bases, the J end by 3 bases, with 13 bases between. CDR3 sequence: CASSLTQGRDTEAFF. The CDR3 DNA reads TGTGCCAGCAGTTTAACCCAGGGGAGGGACACTGAAGCTTTCTTT.

The chain recombines TRBV4-3 with TRBJ1-3; 10 bases line up with TRBD1. With 6 bases clipped from V and 2 bases from J, the junction kept 4 bases outside the gene matches. The CDR3 length is 15 residues. CDR1 is LGHNA and CDR2 is YSLEER in the germline V gene. The CDR3 DNA is TGCGCCAGCAGTCCAGGGACAGGGGCTGGAAACACCATATATTTT. Its translation is CASSPGTGAGNTIYF.

The chain employs TRBV9 and TRBJ2-3, with D perhaps TRBD1 (5 bases). The CDR3 is 15 amino acids. Between the trimmed V and J ends, which lost 1 base and 2 bases, there was a span of 11 bases. The germline gives CDR1 SGDLS, CDR2 YYNGEE. The DNA for the CDR3 is TGTGCCAGCAGCGTATTGGGGCTAAACACAGATACGCAGTATTTT. It yields the protein CASSVLGLNTDTQYF.

This chain connects TRBV2 to TRBJ2-7; 10 nucleotides line up with TRBD1. There are 13 residues in the CDR3. The ends lost 7 bases at V and 6 bases at J; junction bases unmatched: 6. Germline V gives CDR1 SNHLY, CDR2 FYNNEI. In nucleotides, the CDR3 is TGTGCCAGCATACGGACAGGGGGATCCGAGCAGTACTTC. Amino acid sequence: CASIRTGGSEQYF.

This clone came up a few times. The chain has TRBV9 and TRBJ2-7; TRBD2 aligns across 10 bases. The CDR3 covers 17 residues. The germline V gene has CDR1 SGDLS and CDR2 YYNGEE. The ends lost 0 bases at V and 2 bases at J; junction bases unmatched: 8. The CDR3 sequence: CASSVGDGLAGAYEQYF. Written as DNA, the CDR3 is TGTGCCAGCAGCGTAGGGGACGGTCTAGCGGGAGCCTACGAGCAGTACTTC.

The V call is TRBV9, the J call TRBJ2-3; 8 nucleotides agree with TRBD2. The germline CDR1 and CDR2 sequences are SGDLS and YYNGEE. V was clipped by 0 bases and J by 1 base; unmatched bases: 1. This CDR3 is 15 amino acids long. In DNA form, the CDR3 reads TGTGCCAGCAGCGTAGCAGCGGGGGGCACAGATACGCAGTATTTT. The encoded protein is CASSVAAGGTDTQYF.

The V gene is TRBV14, the J gene TRBJ2-7; 9 bases agree with TRBD1. Trimming at V came to 4 bases and at J to 1 base, leaving 2 bases not matched to a gene. Germline loops: CDR1 SGHDN, CDR2 FVKESK. This CDR3 is built from 14 residues. Here the CDR3 DNA reads TGTGCCAGCAGCCGGGACAGGGAATCCTACGAGCAGTACTTC. This translates into CASSRDRESYEQYF.

The rearrangement joins TRBV27 to TRBJ2-2; the D gene is possibly TRBD1 (6 bases). V was pared by 11 bases and J by 4 bases, with 11 bases between. The CDR3 is 12 amino acids. Per germline, CDR1 MNHEY and CDR2 SMNVEV (reference sequence). CDR3 DNA sequence: TGTGCCTCCCAGGGGTCCACCGGGGAGCTGTTTTTT. Translation gives CASQGSTGELFF.

V usage is TRBV13 and J usage is TRBJ2-5, with 7 bases matching TRBD1. The CDR3 runs 13 residues. Germline loops: CDR1 PRHDT, CDR2 FYEKMQ (reference sequence). Unmatched junction bases numbered 4, after V lost 5 bases and J lost 4 bases. This CDR3 is CASSQTGAETQYF. In nucleotides, the CDR3 is TGTGCCAGCAGCCAAACAGGGGCAGAGACCCAGTACTTC.

The V and J genes are TRBV7-9 and TRBJ2-7; D is unresolved. In germline, CDR1 is SEHNR, CDR2 FQNEAQ (reference sequence). V was pared by 3 bases and J by 0 bases, with 12 bases between. There are 15 residues in the CDR3. The CDR3: CASSLAQQLSYEQYF. CDR3 sequence (DNA): TGTGCCAGCAGCTTGGCCCAACAGCTCTCCTACGAGCAGTACTTC. Based on the CDR3 plus reference TRBV7-9 and TRBJ2-7, the full variable domain is DTGVSQNPRHKITKRGQNVTFRCDPISEHNRLYWYRQTLGQGPEFLTYFQNEAQLEKSRLLSDRFSAERPKGSFSTLEIQRTEQGDSAMYLCASSLAQQLSYEQYFGPGTRLTVT.

The rearrangement links TRBV13 to TRBJ1-2; D may be TRBD1 (5 bases). From germline, CDR1 is PRHDT and CDR2 FYEKMQ (reference sequence). V was clipped by 7 bases and J by 6 bases, with 15 bases between them. The CDR3 extends over 13 amino acids. The DNA for the CDR3 is TGTGCCAGCACCCCCCAACTCAGGGATGGCTACACCTTC. It is translated as CASTPQLRDGYTF.

This clone has just one count. The chain has TRBV5-1 and TRBJ2-7; D not resolved. CDR3 length: 18 residues. Trimming removed 0 bases at V and 4 bases at J, with 23 bases between. Germline values: CDR1 SGHRS, CDR2 YFSETQ. The CDR3 nucleotides read TGCGCCAGCAGCTTGGCCACACTAAGTCACAACTCCGATTACGAGCAGTACTTC. Its translation is CASSLATLSHNSDYEQYF.

This clone appeared a single time. The chain couples TRBV7-9 to TRBJ1-2; maybe TRBD1 (6 bases). The germline V gene encodes CDR1 SEHNR and CDR2 FQNEAQ (reference sequence). This CDR3 comprises 16 residues. Trimming took 1 base from V and 0 from J, leaving 12 bases between them. DNA for the CDR3: TGTGCCAGCAGCTTAGGAGGGACACCTACTAACTATGGCTACACCTTC. It encodes CASSLGGTPTNYGYTF.

The chain links TRBV6-4 to TRBJ2-3; 9 bases agree with TRBD2. J lost 9 bases, V lost 2 bases, and 15 bases had no gene match. Per the germline V gene, CDR1 is MRHNA and CDR2 is SNTAGT. The CDR3 loop spans 17 amino acids. CDR3 nucleotide sequence: TGTGCCAGCAGTGACACCGGGACTGGCGGGGGGGCTGGAACGCAGTATTTT. Amino acids: CASSDTGTGGGAGTQYF.

This chain uses TRBV9 with TRBJ1-5, with a possible D match to TRBD1 (5 bases). The CDR3 covers 15 residues. Between the trimmed V and J ends, which lost 0 bases and 5 bases, there was a span of 12 bases. The germline CDR1 and CDR2 sequences are SGDLS and YYNGEE. CDR3 DNA: TGTGCCAGCAGCGTAGGGGGACTCGGGGATCAGCCCCAGCATTTT. Protein sequence: CASSVGGLGDQPQHF.